One sample yielded the 25 T cell receptor beta chains listed below, sequenced in a study of blood T cell repertoires in COVID-19. The method was immunoSEQ multiplex PCR; TCRdb's version includes in-frame clones alone and lacks a portion of them. Of 170,000 or so clones detected, around 85% appear once; the ten largest clones hold around 8.6%. The specimen was peripheral blood. The receptors derive from a man between 50 and 59 years old with active or convalescent COVID-19.

This chain connects TRBV12-5 to TRBJ1-2, with no clear D. Germline V gene sequence: CDR1 LGHNT, CDR2 FRNRAP. This CDR3 contains 15 residues. The ends were cut back, 1 base at V and 0 bases at J, with 9 bases in the middle. CDR3 nucleotide sequence: TGTGCTAGTGGTTTGGAGTTTGGGCCTAACTATGGCTACACCTTC. Protein product: CASGLEFGPNYGYTF.

CDR3 nucleotides: TGTGCCAGCTCCCCCGACAGGGTGAATGGAAACACCATATATTTT. It codes for CASSPDRVNGNTIYF. The chain joins TRBV27 to TRBJ1-3, with TRBD1 identical over 7 bases. The CDR3 runs 15 residues. CDR1 is MNHEY, CDR2 SMNVEV, per germline (reference sequence). The junction had 10 bases not matched to a gene; V was cut back by 8 bases and J by 3 bases.

This clone was counted once. This sample also contains other DNA sequences that code for the same CDR3. V and J are TRBV11-3 and TRBJ2-3; TRBD2 aligns across 9 bases. The CDR3 covers 15 residues. V gave up 5 bases and J gave up 5 bases; unmatched junction bases: 8. Per the germline V gene, CDR1 is SGHNT and CDR2 is YENEEA. This chain's CDR3 is CASSLSGRGGDTQYF. DNA for the CDR3: TGTGCCAGCAGCCTTAGCGGGAGAGGCGGAGATACGCAGTATTTT.

The chain links TRBV28 to TRBJ2-5; D ambiguous. The CDR3 totals 13 residues. The V gene lost 2 bases and the J gene lost 3 bases, with 7 bases spanning the gap. Per the germline V gene, CDR1 is MDHEN and CDR2 is SYDVKM. The CDR3 DNA sequence: TGTGCCAGCAGTTTAGTGGAGAAAGAGACCCAGTACTTC. Translation: CASSLVEKETQYF.

Only a few counts were recorded for this clone. The chain employs TRBV24-1 and TRBJ2-3, with 7 bases aligning to TRBD2. Germline V gene data show CDR1 as KGHDR and CDR2 as SFDVKD. This CDR3 is 14 amino acids long. The ends lost 5 bases at V and 1 base at J; junction bases unmatched: 2. The CDR3 protein is CATSVSGGTDTQYF. The CDR3 DNA reads as TGTGCCACCAGTGTAAGCGGGGGCACAGATACGCAGTATTTT.

The chain links TRBV5-4 to TRBJ1-6, with D uncertain. The V gene lost 5 bases and the J gene lost 7 bases, with 16 bases spanning the gap. The CDR3 covers 15 residues. Germline assignment: CDR1 SGHNT and CDR2 YYREEE (reference sequence). CDR3 DNA: TGTGCCAGCAGGGAAGGACGGGGAGGGAATTCACCCCTCCACTTT. It yields the protein CASREGRGGNSPLHF. The variable domain in full, completed from reference TRBV5-4 and TRBJ1-6, reads ETGVTQSPTHLIKTRGQQVTLRCSSQSGHNTVSWYQQALGQGPQFIFQYYREEENGRGNFPPRFSGLQFPNYSSELNVNALELDDSALYLCASREGRGGNSPLHFGNGTRLTVT.

This sequence joins TRBV3-1 (or the pseudogene TRBV3-2) and TRBJ2-3, with D possibly TRBD2 on 5 matching bases. The V gene lost 7 bases and the J gene lost 1 base, with 9 bases spanning the gap. The CDR3 runs 13 residues. Germline assignment: CDR1 LGHDT and CDR2 YNNKEL (reference sequence). CDR3 loop: CASTGVGTDTQYF. In DNA, the CDR3 is TGTGCCAGCACCGGGGTCGGCACAGATACGCAGTATTTT.

This sequence joins TRBV9 and TRBJ1-3; 7 nucleotides match TRBD1. Per germline, CDR1 SGDLS and CDR2 YYNGEE. The trim removed 3 bases at V and 4 bases at J, leaving 4 bases unmatched. The CDR3 spans 14 residues. The CDR3 bases are TGTGCCAGCAGCGCCACGGGACAGGGAAACACCATATATTTT. Translating gives CASSATGQGNTIYF.

The chain employs TRBV5-6 and TRBJ2-5, with D possibly TRBD1 on 5 matching bases. There are 15 residues in the CDR3. The germline CDR1 and CDR2 sequences are SGHDT and YYEEEE. The V end was cut by 4 bases, the J end by 5 bases, with 18 bases between. CDR3 DNA sequence: TGTGCCAGCAGCATCAACCAGGGTTTTTCGGAGACCCAGTACTTC. Its translation: CASSINQGFSETQYF. The full variable domain, its missing parts supplied by reference TRBV5-6 and TRBJ2-5, is DAGVTQSPTHLIKTRGQQVTLRCSPKSGHDTVSWYQQALGQGPQFIFQYYEEEERQRGNFPDRFSGHQFPNYSSELNVNALLLGDSALYLCASSINQGFSETQYFGPGTRLLVL.

The V call is TRBV29-1, the J call TRBJ1-4, with a tentative D call TRBD1 (5 bases). Germline-derived CDR1 and CDR2 are SQVTM and ANQGSEA. This CDR3 has 13 amino acids. V was shortened by 6 bases and J by 4 bases, with 12 bases between the two germline ends. The CDR3 protein is CSVAGQGNEKLFF. CDR3 nucleotides: TGCAGCGTCGCAGGCCAGGGTAATGAAAAACTGTTTTTT.

The chain employs TRBV28 and TRBJ1-6; tentatively, D is TRBD1 (5 bases). The V and J ends lost 4 bases and 0 bases respectively, with 13 bases between them. The V gene's germline CDR1 is MDHEN and CDR2 SYDVKM. The CDR3 runs 17 residues. In DNA, the CDR3 is TGTGCCAGCAGTTATGAAGGGGTCCACTCCTATAATTCACCCCTCCACTTT. Translated, it gives CASSYEGVHSYNSPLHF.

This clone has a count of ten or more. The chain has TRBV7-9 and TRBJ2-3, with 9 bases identical to TRBD1. Germline assignment: CDR1 SEHNR and CDR2 FQNEAQ (reference sequence). This CDR3 spans 15 amino acids. The V gene end was trimmed by 3 bases and the J gene end by 6 bases; junction bases not matched to a gene: 7. This CDR3 reads CASSFTGTGPDTQYF. The CDR3 nucleotides are TGTGCCAGCAGCTTCACAGGGACAGGGCCGGATACGCAGTATTTT. Full variable domain (remainder filled in from reference TRBV7-9 and TRBJ2-3): DTGVSQNPRHKITKRGQNVTFRCDPISEHNRLYWYRQTLGQGPEFLTYFQNEAQLEKSRLLSDRFSAERPKGSFSTLEIQRTEQGDSAMYLCASSFTGTGPDTQYFGPGTRLTVL.

The chain employs TRBV10-1 and TRBJ1-3; D unresolved. Between the trimmed V and J ends, which lost 3 bases and 3 bases, there was a span of 3 bases. Germline CDR1 reads WNHNN; CDR2 reads SYGVQD (reference sequence). This CDR3 region has 12 residues. CDR3 bases: TGCGCCAGCAGTGATAGTGGAAACACCATATATTTT. Protein: CASSDSGNTIYF.

V usage is TRBV7-6 and J usage is TRBJ2-3, with TRBD2 identical over 10 bases. The length of the CDR3 is 15 residues. CDR1 is SGHVS, CDR2 FNYEAQ, per germline. The V gene end was trimmed by 6 bases and the J gene end by 3 bases; junction bases not matched to a gene: 6. The CDR3 sequence: CASSTVAGGTDTQYF. CDR3 DNA: TGTGCCAGCAGTACGGTAGCGGGAGGAACAGATACGCAGTATTTT.

V is TRBV5-1 and J is TRBJ2-1; TRBD1 matches 9 bases. This CDR3 spans 15 amino acids. With V trimmed by 4 bases and J by 3 bases, 5 bases remained unmatched. Germline V gene lookup returns CDR1 SGHRS and CDR2 YFSETQ. CDR3 sequence reads: CASSATGGGYNEQFF. The CDR3 DNA reads as TGCGCCAGCAGCGCGACAGGGGGAGGCTACAATGAGCAGTTCTTC.

The rearrangement links TRBV11-3 to TRBJ1-1; no clear D gene. The CDR3 loop spans 20 amino acids. Looked up from germline, CDR1 is SGHNT and CDR2 is YENEEA. V gave up 4 bases and J gave up 5 bases, with 32 bases separating them. The DNA for the CDR3 is TGTGCCAGCAGCTGCTTACTCGACCTTAAACAGAGGGCCTGTAGGACTGAAGCTTTCTTT. Residues: CASSCLLDLKQRACRTEAFF.

V is TRBV3-1 (or the pseudogene TRBV3-2) and J is TRBJ2-2, with a weak D call TRBD1 (6 bases). Per germline, CDR1 LGHDT and CDR2 YNNKEL (reference sequence). V was trimmed by 3 bases and J by 7 bases, leaving 12 bases between them. The CDR3 is 14 amino acids. CDR3 protein: CASSHQGLSGELFF. The CDR3, as DNA: TGTGCCAGCAGCCATCAGGGGTTGAGCGGGGAGCTGTTTTTT.

In this sample, this clone turned up a few times. The chain combines TRBV30 with TRBJ1-4; perhaps TRBD1 as D (6 bases). The CDR3 runs to 12 residues. V lost 3 bases and J 10 bases, leaving 12 bases between the germline ends. Germline V gives CDR1 GTSNPN, CDR2 SVGIG (reference sequence). The CDR3 bases are TGTGCCTGGAGCTCCGGACAGCCAAAACTGTTTTTT. Protein sequence: CAWSSGQPKLFF.

The chain has TRBV19 and TRBJ1-2; 10 nucleotides line up with TRBD1. Germline loops: CDR1 LNHDA, CDR2 SQIVND (reference sequence). The trim removed 7 bases at V and 2 bases at J, leaving 10 bases unmatched. The CDR3 runs 16 residues. This CDR3 is CASTENPGQGNYGYTF. The CDR3 region has the DNA TGTGCCAGTACCGAAAACCCGGGACAGGGGAACTATGGCTACACCTTC.

The CDR3 region has the DNA TGTGCCATCGGTGGGACAGGGAACGAGCAGTACTTC. This codes for CAIGGTGNEQYF. The gene calls are TRBV10-3 and TRBJ2-7, with 9 bases matching TRBD1. Germline V gives CDR1 ENHRY, CDR2 SYGVKD. After removal of 8 bases from V and 5 bases from J, the junction contained 4 bases not matched to a gene. CDR3 size: 12 residues.

The V and J genes are TRBV30 and TRBJ2-3; 11 bases align to TRBD2. V was pared by 1 base and J by 2 bases, with 2 bases of the junction left unmatched. This CDR3 has 15 amino acids. Per germline, CDR1 GTSNPN and CDR2 SVGIG (reference sequence). CDR3: CAWSALAGATDTQYF. CDR3 coding DNA: TGTGCCTGGAGTGCACTAGCGGGGGCCACAGATACGCAGTATTTT.

This clone occurred many times. The chain links TRBV3-1 (or the pseudogene TRBV3-2) to TRBJ2-7, with D unclear. V was trimmed by 0 bases and J by 1 base, leaving 10 bases between them. Germline V gene data show CDR1 as LGHDT and CDR2 as YNNKEL (reference sequence). This CDR3 contains 15 residues. Here the CDR3 reads CASSQELTVSYEQYF. The CDR3 nucleotides are TGTGCCAGCAGCCAAGAATTAACGGTTTCCTACGAGCAGTACTTC.

The chain combines TRBV4-3 with TRBJ1-5, with 7 bases fitting TRBD1. The CDR3 is 16 residues long. The trim removed 1 base at V and 3 bases at J, leaving 6 bases unmatched. Germline V CDR1 and CDR2: LGHNA, YSLEER. The CDR3 DNA follows: TGCGCCAGCAGCCAAGGGGGGACAGATACCAATCAGCCCCAGCATTTT. Protein: CASSQGGTDTNQPQHF.

The sample holds one count of this clone. This sequence joins TRBV7-2 and TRBJ1-1; 7 positions agree with TRBD1. From germline, CDR1 is SGHTA and CDR2 FQGNSA. With V trimmed by 4 bases and J by 7 bases, 6 bases remained unmatched. CDR3 length equals 13 residues. The CDR3 DNA sequence: TGTGCCAGCAGCTGGACAGACAGGGTTGAAGCTTTCTTT. Its protein is CASSWTDRVEAFF.

The J gene is TRBJ1-1, the V gene TRBV5-1; 9 nucleotides agree with TRBD1. CDR3 length equals 15 residues. Germline loops: CDR1 SGHRS, CDR2 YFSETQ. With V trimmed by 6 bases and J by 1 base, 7 bases remained unmatched. CDR3 sequence reads: CASTRTGDPNTEAFF. The CDR3 coding sequence is TGCGCCAGCACCCGGACAGGGGATCCGAACACTGAAGCTTTCTTT.